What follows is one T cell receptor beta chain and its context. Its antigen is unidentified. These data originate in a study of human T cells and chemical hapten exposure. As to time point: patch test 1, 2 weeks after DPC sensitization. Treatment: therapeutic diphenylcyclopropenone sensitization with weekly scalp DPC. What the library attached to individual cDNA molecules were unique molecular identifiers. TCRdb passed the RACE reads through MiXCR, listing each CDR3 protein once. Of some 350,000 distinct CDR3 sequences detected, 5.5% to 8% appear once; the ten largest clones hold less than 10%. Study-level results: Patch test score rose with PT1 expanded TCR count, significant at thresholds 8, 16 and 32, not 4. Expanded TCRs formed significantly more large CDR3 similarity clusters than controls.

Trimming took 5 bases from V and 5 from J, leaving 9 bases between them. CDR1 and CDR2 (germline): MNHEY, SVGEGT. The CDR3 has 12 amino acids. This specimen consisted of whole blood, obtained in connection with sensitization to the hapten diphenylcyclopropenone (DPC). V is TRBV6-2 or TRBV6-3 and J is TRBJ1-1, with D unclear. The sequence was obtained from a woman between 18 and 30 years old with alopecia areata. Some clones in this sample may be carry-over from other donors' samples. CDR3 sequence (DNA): TGTGCCAGCAGTGTCGACGCGACTGAAGCTTTCTTT. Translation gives CASSVDATEAFF.